These 5 T cell receptor beta chains were all obtained from the same sample, sequenced in a study of T cell responses to AZD1222 COVID-19 vaccine. TCRdb's table, derived via immunoSEQ multiplex PCR, lists solely in-frame clones and lacks some. The repertoire holds 200,000 or so clones, with over 70% as singletons. Sequenced material: peripheral blood, taken on day 0 of MenACWY control vaccination. Receptors originate from an adult in good health.

This chain joins TRBV25-1 and TRBJ2-2, with D unclear. The V and J ends lost 4 bases and 0 bases respectively, with 3 bases between them. The CDR3 loop spans 13 amino acids. In germline, CDR1 is MGHDK, CDR2 SYGVNS. CDR3 protein: CASSVTNTGELFF. CDR3 DNA: TGTGCCAGCAGTGTCACGAACACCGGGGAGCTGTTTTTT.

The chain has TRBV2 and TRBJ2-2, with D unresolved. The germline gives CDR1 SNHLY, CDR2 FYNNEI. V was pared by 7 bases and J by 3 bases, with 6 bases between. The CDR3 extends over 12 amino acids. In DNA form, the CDR3 reads TGTGCCAGCAACACGGACACCGGGGAGCTGTTTTTT. It encodes CASNTDTGELFF.

The genes are TRBV27 and TRBJ2-3; TRBD1 might be the D (6 bases). With 8 bases removed from V and 0 bases from J, the gap between germline ends came to 15 bases. Per the germline V gene, CDR1 is MNHEY and CDR2 is SMNVEV (reference sequence). This CDR3 comprises 15 residues. CDR3 region: CASRGTWISTDTQYF. The CDR3 DNA is TGTGCCAGCCGAGGGACATGGATCAGCACAGATACGCAGTATTTT.

This rearrangement joins TRBV9 to TRBJ2-2; D unresolved. The CDR3 contains 13 residues. Germline V gene sequence: CDR1 SGDLS, CDR2 YYNGEE. V shed 4 bases and J shed 4 bases, with 8 bases lying between them. The chain's CDR3 is CASSPRGTGELFF. CDR3 in DNA: TGTGCCAGCAGCCCCCGCGGCACCGGGGAGCTGTTTTTT.

V usage is TRBV7-3 and J usage is TRBJ2-1, with D hard to call. Trimming took 4 bases from V and 8 from J, leaving 12 bases between them. Germline V gene data show CDR1 as SGHTA and CDR2 as FQGTGA. This CDR3 contains 13 residues. CDR3: CASSSAESHEQFF. CDR3 in DNA: TGTGCCAGCAGCTCTGCAGAGAGTCATGAGCAGTTCTTC.